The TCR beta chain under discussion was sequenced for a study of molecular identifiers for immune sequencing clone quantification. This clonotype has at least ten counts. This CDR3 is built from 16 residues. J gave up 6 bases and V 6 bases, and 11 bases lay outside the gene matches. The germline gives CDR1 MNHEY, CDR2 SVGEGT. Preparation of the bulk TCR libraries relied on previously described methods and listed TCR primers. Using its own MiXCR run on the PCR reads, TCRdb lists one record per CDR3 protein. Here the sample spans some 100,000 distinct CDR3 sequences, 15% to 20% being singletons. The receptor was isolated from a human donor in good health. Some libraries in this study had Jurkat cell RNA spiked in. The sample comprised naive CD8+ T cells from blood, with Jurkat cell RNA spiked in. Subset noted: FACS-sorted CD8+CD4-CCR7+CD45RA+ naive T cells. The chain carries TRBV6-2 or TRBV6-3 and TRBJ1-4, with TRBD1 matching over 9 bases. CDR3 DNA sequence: TGTGCCAGCAGGACACCTTTCGGGACAGGGCATGAAAAACTGTTTTTT. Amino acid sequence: CASRTPFGTGHEKLFF.